Sequencing of this T cell receptor (beta chain) was carried out in a study of lung T cells in sarcoidosis with Löfgren's syndrome. Study background: Repertoire analyses centered on Löfgren's syndrome patients. Findings and limits, study-wide: Multiple Löfgren's syndrome patients reportedly shared TRAV12-1 and TRBV2 CDR3 motifs.

TCRdb re-analysed the reads in MiXCR, keeping a single row per CDR3 protein. The top ten clones hold about 4% of a sample with 15,000 to 20,000 distinct CDR3 sequences, less than 25% of them seen once. A few counts support this clonotype. Its antigen remains unidentified. At one boundary the junction diverges from the germline segment, which might be a read error. The CDR3 is 18 residues long. Germline V gene sequence: CDR1 SGHTA, CDR2 FQGNSA. The gene calls are TRBV7-2 and TRBJ2-2, with TRBD2 identical over 12 bases. Specimen: CD4+ T cells from PBMCs. This receptor was obtained from a human donor with sarcoidosis (Löfgren's syndrome or another form), or a control subject (not recorded which). In DNA, the CDR3 is TGTGCCAACAGCTTTTTCTTGACTAGCGGGAGAGGTCACGGGGAGCTGTTTTTT. This encodes CANSFFLTSGRGHGELFF.